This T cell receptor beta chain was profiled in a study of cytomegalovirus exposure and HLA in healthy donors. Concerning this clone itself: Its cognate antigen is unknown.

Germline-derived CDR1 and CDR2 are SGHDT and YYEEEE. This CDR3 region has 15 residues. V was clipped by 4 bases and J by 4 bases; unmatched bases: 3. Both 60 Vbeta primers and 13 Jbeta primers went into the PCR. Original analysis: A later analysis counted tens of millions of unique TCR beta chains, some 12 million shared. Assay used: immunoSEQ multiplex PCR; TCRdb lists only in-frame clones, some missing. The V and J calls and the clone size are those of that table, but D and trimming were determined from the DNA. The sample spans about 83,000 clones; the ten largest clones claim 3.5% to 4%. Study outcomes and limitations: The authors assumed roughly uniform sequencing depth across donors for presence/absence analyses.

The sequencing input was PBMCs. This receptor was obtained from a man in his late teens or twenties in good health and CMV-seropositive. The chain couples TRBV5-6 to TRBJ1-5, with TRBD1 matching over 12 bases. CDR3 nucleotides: TGTGCCAGCAGCAGGGGACAGGGGGCGAATCAGCCCCAGCATTTT. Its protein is CASSRGQGANQPQHF.